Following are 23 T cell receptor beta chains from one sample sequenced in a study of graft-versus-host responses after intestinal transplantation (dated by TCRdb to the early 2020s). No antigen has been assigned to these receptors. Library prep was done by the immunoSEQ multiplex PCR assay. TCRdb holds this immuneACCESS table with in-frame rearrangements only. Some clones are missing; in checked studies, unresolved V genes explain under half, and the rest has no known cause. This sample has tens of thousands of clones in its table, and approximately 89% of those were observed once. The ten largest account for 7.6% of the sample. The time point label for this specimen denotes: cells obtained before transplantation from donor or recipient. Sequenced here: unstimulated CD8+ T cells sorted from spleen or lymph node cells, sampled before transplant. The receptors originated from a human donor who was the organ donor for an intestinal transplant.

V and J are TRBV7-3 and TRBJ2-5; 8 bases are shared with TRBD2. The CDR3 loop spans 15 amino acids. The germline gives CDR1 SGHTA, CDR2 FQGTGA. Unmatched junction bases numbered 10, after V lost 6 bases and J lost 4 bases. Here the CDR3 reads CASSSTSGGGETQYF. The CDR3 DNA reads TGTGCCAGCAGTTCAACTAGCGGAGGGGGAGAGACCCAGTACTTC.

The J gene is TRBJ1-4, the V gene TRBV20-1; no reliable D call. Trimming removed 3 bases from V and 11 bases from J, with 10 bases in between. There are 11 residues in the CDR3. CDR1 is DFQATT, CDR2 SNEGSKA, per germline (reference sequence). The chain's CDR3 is CSASPGDKLFF. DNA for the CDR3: TGCAGTGCTAGCCCAGGTGATAAACTGTTTTTT.

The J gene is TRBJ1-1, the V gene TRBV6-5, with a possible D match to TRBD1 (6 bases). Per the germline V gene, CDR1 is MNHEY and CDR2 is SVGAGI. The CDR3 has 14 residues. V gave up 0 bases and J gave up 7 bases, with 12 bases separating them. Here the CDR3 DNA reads TGTGCCAGCAGTTACTCGGTCGAGGGGGGTGAAGCTTTCTTT. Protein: CASSYSVEGGEAFF.

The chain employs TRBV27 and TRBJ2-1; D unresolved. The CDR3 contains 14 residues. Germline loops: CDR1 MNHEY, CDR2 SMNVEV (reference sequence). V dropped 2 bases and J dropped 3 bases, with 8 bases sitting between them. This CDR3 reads CASSLGLNYNEQFF. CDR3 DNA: TGTGCCAGCAGTTTAGGCCTCAACTACAATGAGCAGTTCTTC.

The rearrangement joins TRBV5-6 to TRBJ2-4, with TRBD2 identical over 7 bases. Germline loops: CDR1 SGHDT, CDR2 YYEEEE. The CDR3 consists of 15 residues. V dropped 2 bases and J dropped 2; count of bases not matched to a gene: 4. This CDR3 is CASSFMGLTKNIQYF. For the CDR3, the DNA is TGTGCCAGCAGCTTCATGGGACTAACCAAAAACATTCAGTACTTC.

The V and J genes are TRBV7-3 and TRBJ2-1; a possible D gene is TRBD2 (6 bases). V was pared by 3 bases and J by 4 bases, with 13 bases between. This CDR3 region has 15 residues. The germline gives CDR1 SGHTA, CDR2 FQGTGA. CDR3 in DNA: TGTGCCAGCAGCTTGGGAGGTTCGGGATACAATGAGCAGTTCTTC. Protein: CASSLGGSGYNEQFF.

The CDR3: CASSPLSGSINEQYF. Written as DNA, the CDR3 is TGTGCCAGTAGTCCCCTTAGCGGGAGCATAAACGAGCAGTACTTC. V is TRBV19 and J is TRBJ2-7, with 9 nucleotides matching TRBD2. Trimming removed 5 bases from V and 5 bases from J; junction bases left unmatched: 10. This CDR3 has 15 residues. CDR1 and CDR2 from the germline V gene are LNHDA and SQIVND (reference sequence).

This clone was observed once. The CDR3 DNA is TGTGCCAGCAGCCAAGAATTAGCGGCAGAGACCCAGTACTTC. Protein product: CASSQELAAETQYF. This chain joins TRBV4-2 and TRBJ2-5; possibly TRBD2 for D (6 bases). CDR3 length: 14 residues. Trimming removed 0 bases from V and 4 bases from J, with 9 bases in between. Germline V gives CDR1 LGHNA, CDR2 YNFKEQ.

The CDR3 DNA sequence: TGCGCCATCGGCCAAGACACCGGGGAGCTGTTTTTT. Protein: CAIGQDTGELFF. This chain joins TRBV10-2 and TRBJ2-2; no definite D call. Trimming took off 10 bases at V and 3 bases at J, with 9 bases between the two ends. The CDR3 covers 12 residues. From germline, CDR1 is WSHSY and CDR2 SAAADI.

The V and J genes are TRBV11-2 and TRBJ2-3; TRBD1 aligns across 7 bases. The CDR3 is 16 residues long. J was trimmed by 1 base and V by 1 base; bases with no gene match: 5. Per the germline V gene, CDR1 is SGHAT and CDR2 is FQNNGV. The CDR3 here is CASSLVHTGGTDTQYF. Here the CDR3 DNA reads TGTGCCAGCAGCTTAGTACATACAGGGGGCACAGATACGCAGTATTTT. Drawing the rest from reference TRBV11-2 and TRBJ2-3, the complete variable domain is EAGVAQSPRYKIIEKRQSVAFWCNPISGHATLYWYQQILGQGPKLLIQFQNNGVVDDSQLPKDRFSAERLKGVDSTLKIQPAKLEDSAVYLCASSLVHTGGTDTQYFGPGTRLTVL.

The CDR3: CASSLFLANDRGLTGELFF. The CDR3 DNA sequence: TGTGCCAGCAGTTTATTTTTAGCTAACGACAGGGGATTAACCGGGGAGCTGTTTTTT. This chain uses TRBV27 with TRBJ2-2, with 8 bases identical to TRBD1. The CDR3 loop spans 19 amino acids. Germline CDR1 is MNHEY and CDR2 is SMNVEV (reference sequence). With V trimmed by 1 base and J by 5 bases, 15 bases remained unmatched.

The CDR3 DNA reads TGTGCCAGCAGCGCACATACAGGGGCTCCCTATGGCTACACCTTC. Translating gives CASSAHTGAPYGYTF. This chain uses TRBV9 with TRBJ1-2; the match to TRBD1 covers 7 bases. Germline loops: CDR1 SGDLS, CDR2 YYNGEE. Losses at the gene ends were 3 bases for V and 4 bases for J; bases not matched to a gene: 9. The CDR3 consists of 15 residues.

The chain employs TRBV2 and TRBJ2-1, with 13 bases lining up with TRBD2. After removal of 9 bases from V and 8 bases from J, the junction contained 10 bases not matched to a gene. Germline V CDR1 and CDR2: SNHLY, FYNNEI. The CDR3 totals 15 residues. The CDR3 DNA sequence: TGTGCCAGTCGAGCCGGGACTAGCGGGGTCGATGAGCAGTTCTTC. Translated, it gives CASRAGTSGVDEQFF.

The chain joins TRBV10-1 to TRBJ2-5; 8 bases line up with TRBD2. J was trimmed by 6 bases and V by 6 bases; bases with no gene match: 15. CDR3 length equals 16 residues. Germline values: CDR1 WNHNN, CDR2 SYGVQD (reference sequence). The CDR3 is CASRDPSGREFKTQYF. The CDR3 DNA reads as TGCGCCAGCAGGGATCCCTCCGGGAGGGAGTTCAAGACCCAGTACTTC.

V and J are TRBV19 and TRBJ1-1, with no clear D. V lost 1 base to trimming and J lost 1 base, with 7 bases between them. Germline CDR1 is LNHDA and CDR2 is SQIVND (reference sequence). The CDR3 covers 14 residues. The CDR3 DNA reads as TGTGCCAGTAGTATAGTTACGGGGAACACTGAAGCTTTCTTT. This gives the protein CASSIVTGNTEAFF.

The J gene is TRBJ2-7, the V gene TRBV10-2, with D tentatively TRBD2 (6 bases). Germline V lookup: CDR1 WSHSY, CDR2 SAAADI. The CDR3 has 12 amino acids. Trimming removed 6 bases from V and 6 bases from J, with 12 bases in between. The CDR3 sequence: CASRGVGGEQYF. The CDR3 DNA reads TGCGCCAGCAGGGGGGTGGGAGGCGAGCAGTACTTC.

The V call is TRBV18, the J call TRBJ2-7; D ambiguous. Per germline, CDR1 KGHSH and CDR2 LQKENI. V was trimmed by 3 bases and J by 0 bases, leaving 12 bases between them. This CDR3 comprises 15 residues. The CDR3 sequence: CASSPLRTASYEQYF. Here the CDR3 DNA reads TGTGCCAGCTCACCTCTCAGGACGGCCTCCTACGAGCAGTACTTC.

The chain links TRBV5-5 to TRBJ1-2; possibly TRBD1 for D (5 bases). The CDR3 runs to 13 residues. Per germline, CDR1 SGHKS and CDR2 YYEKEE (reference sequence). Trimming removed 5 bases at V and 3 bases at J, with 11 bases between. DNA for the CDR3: TGTGCCAGCAGACCAGACAGCTACTATGGCTACACCTTC. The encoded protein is CASRPDSYYGYTF.

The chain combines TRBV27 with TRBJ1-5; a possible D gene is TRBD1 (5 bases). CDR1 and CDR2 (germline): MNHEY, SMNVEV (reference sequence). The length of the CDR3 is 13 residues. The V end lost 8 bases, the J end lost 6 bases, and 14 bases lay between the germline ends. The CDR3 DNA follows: TGTGCCAGCGGTGGGGGGGGTTTTCAGCCCCAGCATTTT. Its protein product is CASGGGGFQPQHF.

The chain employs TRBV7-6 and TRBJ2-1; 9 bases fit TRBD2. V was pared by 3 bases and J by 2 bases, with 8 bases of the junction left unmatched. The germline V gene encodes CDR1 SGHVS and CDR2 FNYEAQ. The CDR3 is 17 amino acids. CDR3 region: CASSFLPAGGTYNEQFF. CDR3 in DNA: TGTGCCAGCAGCTTTTTACCAGCGGGAGGAACCTACAATGAGCAGTTCTTC.

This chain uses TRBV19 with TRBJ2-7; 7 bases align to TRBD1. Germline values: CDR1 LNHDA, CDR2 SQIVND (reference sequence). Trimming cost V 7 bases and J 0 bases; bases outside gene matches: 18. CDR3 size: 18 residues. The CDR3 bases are TGTGCCAGTAAGAAGGACAGGCTAGCTCTGATTAGCTCCTACGAGCAGTACTTC. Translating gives CASKKDRLALISSYEQYF.

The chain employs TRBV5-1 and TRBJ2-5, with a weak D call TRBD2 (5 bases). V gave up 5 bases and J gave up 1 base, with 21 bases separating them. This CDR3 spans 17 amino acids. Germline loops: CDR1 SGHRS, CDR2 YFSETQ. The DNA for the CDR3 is TGCGCCAGCAGGTCTGGTAAAAGAGGGCAGCGCCAAGAGACCCAGTACTTC. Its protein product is CASRSGKRGQRQETQYF.

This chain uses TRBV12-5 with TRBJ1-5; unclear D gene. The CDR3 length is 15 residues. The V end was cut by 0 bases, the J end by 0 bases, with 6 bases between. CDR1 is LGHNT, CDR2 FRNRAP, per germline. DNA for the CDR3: TGTGCTAGTGGTTTGGTGACACATAGCAATCAGCCCCAGCATTTT. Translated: CASGLVTHSNQPQHF.